This TCR beta chain was recovered during a study of vaccination and CD4 T cells after COVID-19 (dated 2022 in TCRdb). Regarding the research as a whole: Convalescent patients had a positive SARS-CoV-2 result on nasal swab PCR, and of these patients, nine had mild disease and one had severe disease. The convalescent cohort comprised six males and four females, including two Hispanic individuals, seven Caucasians, two Asians and one multiracial person. Participants got two doses of the Pfizer-BioNTech BNT162b2 vaccine (n=8) or two doses of the Moderna mRNA-1273 vaccine (n=2). Post-COVID blood samples were collected from convalescent patients a median of around 100 days after diagnosis, with a range of roughly 35 to 170 days. Post-vaccine blood samples were collected a median of approximately 77 days after the second vaccine dose, ranging from roughly 13 to 250 days. For stimulating the cultures, overlapping spike peptide pools were used, derived from SARS-CoV-2 as well as from the common cold coronaviruses HCoV-NL63, HCoV-OC43 and HCoV-229E. As controls, cultures received a CEFX viral epitope pool (the positive control), an HIV-1 Nef peptide pool (the negative control), or no peptide at all. In 10 COVID-19 convalescent patients and a handful of infection-naive healthy vaccine recipients, researchers compared the spike-specific CD4+ TCR repertoire from before mRNA vaccination with the repertoire from after. The research as a whole found: The number of convalescent patients in the study was relatively small, and the study did not examine early timepoints following natural infection. An increase in the median number of SARS-CoV-2-reactive clonotypes from 20 to 25 after infection to a few dozen after vaccination was observed, but the change was not found to be significant. In convalescent patients, a median around 90% of post-vaccine SARS-CoV-2-reactive clones were detected only after vaccination, and vaccine-specific priming was suggested by this finding. Of the vaccine-specific clones found in convalescent patients, nearly all (304 of 307) were mono-reactive for SARS-CoV-2 spike instead of being cross-reactive with common cold coronaviruses.

Libraries came from PCR. TCR sequencing of DNA from cultured CD4+ T cells used the Oncomine TCR Beta short-read assay at the Johns Hopkins FTIC core. The QIAamp micro DNA kit was used to extract genomic DNA from the cultured CD4+ T cells. Oncomine TCR Beta libraries from cultured CD4+ T cells were pooled with unique dual indexes and sequenced on an Illumina iSeq 100. The source study handled its data this way. Non-productive sequences were removed, and CDR3s that did not start with C, did not end with F or W, or were shorter than 7 amino acids were discarded. The MANAFEST web application was used to identify antigen-specific clonotypes by comparing peptide-stimulated wells against reference wells and other culture wells. To be called positive, a clone needed an FDR below 0.05, an odds ratio above 5, and a productive frequency above 0.1% in at least two of three replicate wells. A clonotype was classed as cross-reactive if the clonotype showed significant expansion both in SARS-CoV-2 spike wells and in at least one common cold coronavirus spike condition. Using R version 3.6.1, CDR3 homology was evaluated through Levenshtein distances (stringdist) along with unrooted phylogenetic trees (ape). TCRdb reran the public reads through fastp at Q25 and MiXCR, keeping productive beta chains. For every CDR3 protein sequence, its rows merge into one entry that carries the most common genes and DNA. TCRdb, rather than the study authors, made the V and J calls. The table for this sample lists over 9,000 distinct CDR3 sequences; about half of them were counted only once. About 10% of the sample comes from the top ten.

Only a few counts were recorded for this clonotype. Its recognized antigen is unknown. Nothing much larger sits one base from this clone, and base qualities are not available. Interpreted using the paper, the treatment or condition label stands for: approximately 9-day PBMC culture with coronavirus spike peptide pools or control peptides (ViraFEST assay). To expand antigen-specific T cells with peptide pools and then pick out the expanded clonotypes through TCR sequencing, the study relied on the ViraFEST assay. The convalescent patients' positive SARS-CoV-2 PCR tests fell between March and December 2020, which was before the Alpha, Beta and Delta variants emerged in the United States. PBMCs were cultured at 1.5 million to 2.5 million per well in IMDM supplemented with roughly 5% human AB serum and about 10 IU/ml IL-2, with approximately 9.2 ug/ml peptide pools added. On days 3 and 7, half of the culture medium was replaced with fresh IL-2-containing medium. After roughly 11 days of culture, CD4+ T cells were isolated by negative selection with the EasySep CD4+ T cell isolation kit. Ficoll-Paque Plus gradient centrifugation was used to isolate PBMCs from whole blood, and the isolated PBMCs were then either used fresh or cryopreserved at -140C. Culture conditions were generally each tested in triplicate wells.

As encoded in the germline V gene, CDR1 is MDHEN while CDR2 is SYDVKM. Trimming takes 2 bases off V and 5 bases off J; junction bases not matched to a gene: 8. CDR3 length: 15 amino acids, cysteine to phenylalanine. Only the CDR3 part of the read is kept: 45 bases, read in frame from the first base. This sequence originates from a human donor who had recovered from COVID-19. The chain is encoded by TRBV28 joined to TRBJ1-1; the central 7 bases match TRBD1. Sequences were obtained from CD4+ T cells from blood, cultured in vitro. The DNA sequence reads TGTGCCAGCAGTTTAGGAGACAGGGTGTTGACTGAAGCTTTCTTT. Translated, it gives CASSLGDRVLTEAFF.